The 24 T cell receptor beta chains presented below share a single source sample, sequenced in a study of T cell changes during pregnancy in multiple sclerosis. Profiled with immunoSEQ multiplex PCR; TCRdb holds only in-frame clones, not every one. The sample gives approximately 37,000 clones, approximately 90% of which show up once; roughly 0.38% is in the top ten. Here the sequenced sample was CD4+ T cells from peripheral blood mononuclear cells, taken in the third trimester of pregnancy. These receptors all come from a female donor in good health, enrolled as a control in a pregnancy study.

This clone has just a few counts. J is TRBJ1-1 and V is TRBV2; tentative D call: TRBD1 (5 bases). Germline CDR1 SNHLY, CDR2 FYNNEI. Deletions cut 2 bases from V and 4 bases from J, with 17 bases between. The length of the CDR3 is 16 residues. The DNA of the CDR3 is TGTGCCAGCAGTGAACGTTGGCAGGGAAGGGGCACTGAAGCTTTCTTT. This encodes CASSERWQGRGTEAFF.

V is TRBV7-9 and J is TRBJ2-1, with 10 bases that match TRBD2. Germline CDR1 and CDR2: SEHNR and FQNEAQ (reference sequence). CDR3 length: 18 amino acids. V was pared by 6 bases and J by 4 bases, with 15 bases of the junction left unmatched. CDR3 in DNA: TGTGCCAGCAGTTCGTTACCTCCCGGGACTAGCGTTTACAATGAGCAGTTCTTC. Translation: CASSSLPPGTSVYNEQFF.

The count of this clone is one. The chain uses TRBV30 and TRBJ1-2, with 10 bases lining up with TRBD1. Looked up from germline, CDR1 is GTSNPN and CDR2 is SVGIG (reference sequence). CDR3 length: 16 residues. V was clipped by 6 bases and J by 4 bases; unmatched bases: 14. The CDR3, as DNA: TGTGCCTGCACAAGTCCCGGGACAGGGGTTGGCTATGGCTACACCTTC. Its translation is CACTSPGTGVGYGYTF.

The J gene is TRBJ2-7, the V gene TRBV28, with 7 bases identical to TRBD1. This CDR3 region has 16 residues. J was trimmed by 1 base and V by 8 bases; bases with no gene match: 14. CDR1 is MDHEN and CDR2 is SYDVKM in the germline V gene. The CDR3 sequence: CASGRWAAGGSYEQYF. Here the CDR3 DNA reads TGTGCCAGCGGACGCTGGGCGGCAGGGGGTTCCTACGAGCAGTACTTC.

The chain links TRBV11-2 to TRBJ1-3; TRBD1 agrees at 11 bases. V lost 4 bases and J lost 8; bases outside the gene matches: 7. This CDR3 is built from 15 residues. Germline loops: CDR1 SGHAT, CDR2 FQNNGV. The CDR3 spells CASSSGTGGGYTIYF. As DNA, the CDR3 is TGTGCCAGCAGCTCCGGGACAGGGGGAGGATACACCATATATTTT.

V usage is TRBV6-1 and J usage is TRBJ2-1; 8 bases map to TRBD1. The CDR3 sequence is 17 residues long. Germline V gives CDR1 MNHNS, CDR2 SASEGT. V was pared by 2 bases and J by 10 bases, with 16 bases of the junction left unmatched. The CDR3 loop is CASSESVGQGRMGEQFF. In DNA, the CDR3 is TGTGCCAGCAGTGAAAGTGTCGGACAGGGACGAATGGGGGAGCAGTTCTTC.

The J gene is TRBJ1-2, the V gene TRBV9, with TRBD1 matching 7 bases. The V gene's germline CDR1 is SGDLS and CDR2 YYNGEE. The CDR3 is 16 residues long. V trimming: 1 base; J trimming: 0 bases; junction bases outside the gene matches: 6. CDR3 residues: CASSVSNRGTNYGYTF. CDR3 DNA sequence: TGTGCCAGCAGCGTATCGAACAGGGGTACTAACTATGGCTACACCTTC.

The chain links TRBV6-5 to TRBJ1-1, with D unclear. The CDR3 spans 15 residues. V lost 6 bases and J lost 2, with 16 bases in between. Germline loops: CDR1 MNHEY, CDR2 SVGAGI. For the CDR3, the DNA is TGTGCCAGCAGCAAGGAGTACACGGCAAACACTGAAGCTTTCTTT. Its protein is CASSKEYTANTEAFF.

V is TRBV6-1 and J is TRBJ2-5; D call uncertain. From germline, CDR1 is MNHNS and CDR2 SASEGT. Trimming took 5 bases from V and 1 from J, leaving 8 bases between them. The CDR3 contains 13 residues. CDR3: CASSFTFQETQYF. For the CDR3, the DNA is TGTGCCAGCAGTTTTACATTCCAAGAGACCCAGTACTTC.

The rearrangement joins TRBV11-2 to TRBJ2-7; 7 bases match TRBD2. J was trimmed by 2 bases and V by 7 bases; bases with no gene match: 11. Germline V gene data show CDR1 as SGHAT and CDR2 as FQNNGV. The CDR3 loop spans 15 amino acids. CDR3 sequence reads: CASTKRASGPYEQYF. The CDR3 coding sequence is TGTGCCAGCACCAAACGGGCTAGCGGACCCTACGAGCAGTACTTC.

This sequence joins TRBV6-4 and TRBJ1-6, with D possibly TRBD1 on 6 matching bases. The CDR3 extends over 17 amino acids. V lost 6 bases to trimming and J lost 1 base, with 16 bases between them. From germline, CDR1 is MRHNA and CDR2 SNTAGT. In nucleotides, the CDR3 is TGTGCCAGCAGCCCACAGGGTGTCGGGTCCTATAATTCACCCCTCCACTTT. This encodes CASSPQGVGSYNSPLHF.

The chain recombines TRBV12-5 with TRBJ2-3; TRBD2 agrees at 9 bases. CDR1 is LGHNT and CDR2 is FRNRAP in the germline V gene. The CDR3 loop spans 16 amino acids. V gave up 2 bases and J gave up 2 bases; unmatched junction bases: 5. The DNA for the CDR3 is TGTGCTAGTGGTTTGTACCTAGCGGGGTTCACAGATACGCAGTATTTT. Translating gives CASGLYLAGFTDTQYF.

In the case of this clone: Sequence at one end of the junction differs from germline and may be a read error. Other nucleotide sequences from this sample produce the same CDR3. The V gene is TRBV5-6, the J gene TRBJ1-1; no clear D gene. The germline gives CDR1 SGHDT, CDR2 YYEEEE. The CDR3 has 18 residues. CDR3 sequence (DNA): TGTGCCAGCACGCTGGGCGGGGTTCGGGATCTTGTGAACACTGAAGCTTTCTTC. Residues: CASTLGGVRDLVNTEAFF.

J is TRBJ1-1 and V is TRBV5-1, with 8 bases matching TRBD1. Per the germline V gene, CDR1 is SGHRS and CDR2 is YFSETQ. This CDR3 is 14 amino acids long. V lost 2 bases to trimming and J lost 6 bases; unmatched junction nucleotides: 6. The CDR3 sequence is CASSLRQGLAEAFF. CDR3 in DNA: TGCGCCAGCAGCTTAAGACAGGGGCTCGCTGAAGCTTTCTTT.

This sequence joins TRBV28 and TRBJ2-1; D gene unclear. This CDR3 contains 14 residues. V lost 7 bases, J lost 1 base, and 11 bases lay in between. Germline V CDR1 and CDR2: MDHEN, SYDVKM. DNA of the CDR3: TGTGCCAGCATTAAGAGGATTTCCTACAATGAGCAGTTCTTC. Its translation is CASIKRISYNEQFF.

The chain combines TRBV25-1 with TRBJ1-6, with a tentative D call TRBD1 (6 bases). V shed 8 bases and J shed 5 bases, with 10 bases lying between them. The CDR3 runs 13 residues. The germline gives CDR1 MGHDK, CDR2 SYGVNS. The CDR3 protein is CASRQVNNSPLHF. For the CDR3, the DNA is TGTGCCAGCCGACAGGTGAATAATTCACCCCTCCACTTT. Combining the CDR3 with reference TRBV25-1 and TRBJ1-6 gives the whole variable domain EADIYQTPRYLVIGTGKKITLECSQTMGHDKMYWYQQDPGMELHLIHYSYGVNSTEKGDLSSESTVSRIRTEHFPLTLESARPSHTSQYLCASRQVNNSPLHFGNGTRLTVT.

This chain uses TRBV7-8 with TRBJ2-7; D possibly corresponds to TRBD1 (5 bases). The germline V and J ends were trimmed by 1 base and 6 bases, with 16 bases remaining between them. The CDR3 spans 15 residues. Germline V CDR1 and CDR2: SGHVS, FQNEAQ. The CDR3 region has the DNA TGTGCCAGCAGCTTAGTCCAGGGTAATTTCGGCGAGCAGTACTTC. This translates into CASSLVQGNFGEQYF.

The chain combines TRBV19 with TRBJ2-7; a possible D gene is TRBD2 (5 bases). The V gene lost 4 bases and the J gene lost 3 bases, with 13 bases spanning the gap. This CDR3 is built from 14 residues. Germline V gene lookup returns CDR1 LNHDA and CDR2 SQIVND (reference sequence). The chain's CDR3 is CASSTQDGGYEQYF. The CDR3 coding sequence is TGTGCCAGTAGTACCCAGGACGGAGGCTACGAGCAGTACTTC.

The rearrangement joins TRBV15 to TRBJ2-7; TRBD2 is a possible D gene (5 bases). The V gene's germline CDR1 is LNHNV and CDR2 YYDKDF (reference sequence). The CDR3 length is 17 residues. Trimming stripped 0 bases from V and 0 bases from J, with 15 bases between. The CDR3 loop reads CATSRDRWERSSYEQYF. In DNA form, the CDR3 reads TGTGCCACCAGCAGAGATCGGTGGGAGAGGAGCTCCTACGAGCAGTACTTC.

This clone has only one observation. This chain connects TRBV28 to TRBJ1-1; D gene uncertain. The ends were cut back, 6 bases at V and 0 bases at J, with 11 bases in the middle. The CDR3 has 14 amino acids. Germline lookup yields CDR1 MDHEN and CDR2 SYDVKM. CDR3: CASSETSLNTEAFF. CDR3 bases: TGTGCCAGCAGCGAGACATCACTGAACACTGAAGCTTTCTTT.

This chain uses TRBV11-2 with TRBJ2-5; TRBD2 aligns across 9 bases. CDR3 length equals 15 residues. The germline V gene has CDR1 SGHAT and CDR2 FQNNGV. V shed 4 bases, J shed 7 bases, and the junction held 10 bases outside the gene matches. This CDR3 is CASSSGLAGSATQYF. CDR3 DNA: TGTGCCAGCAGCTCGGGACTAGCTGGGTCGGCGACCCAGTACTTC.

This chain links TRBV27 with TRBJ2-3; no reliable D call. From germline, CDR1 is MNHEY and CDR2 SMNVEV (reference sequence). V was pared by 3 bases and J by 4 bases, with 14 bases between. The CDR3 contains 15 residues. This CDR3 reads CASSFLPIGADTQYF. CDR3 bases: TGTGCCAGCAGTTTTCTCCCGATCGGAGCAGATACGCAGTATTTT.

The chain carries TRBV7-8 and TRBJ2-1, with unresolved D. The CDR3 sequence is 15 residues long. V lost 4 bases to trimming and J lost 0 bases, with 10 bases between them. Germline assignment: CDR1 SGHVS and CDR2 FQNEAQ. CDR3 sequence (DNA): TGTGCCAGCAGCTCCCCCCGGAGCTCCTACAATGAGCAGTTCTTC. Translated: CASSSPRSSYNEQFF.

J is TRBJ1-2 and V is TRBV6-1; TRBD1 agrees at 8 bases. CDR1 is MNHNS and CDR2 is SASEGT in the germline V gene. The CDR3 loop spans 13 amino acids. V lost 7 bases and J lost 8; bases outside the gene matches: 9. CDR3 bases: TGTGCCAGCAACCCCGGGACAGGTATCGGCTACACCTTC. This codes for CASNPGTGIGYTF.